This T cell receptor beta chain was retrieved from a study of PD-1 blockade in classical Hodgkin lymphoma. The ends were cut back, 2 bases at V and 7 bases at J, with 3 bases in the middle. The CDR3 spans 11 residues. Germline loops: CDR1 SNHLY, CDR2 FYNNEI. Specified time point: newly diagnosed, previously untreated cHL patient sample. The study purified CD4+ T cells from thawed PBMCs using magnetic negative selection. TCRdb's table, derived via immunoSEQ multiplex PCR, lists solely in-frame clones and lacks some. The sample carries under 35,000 clones, about 89% recorded once. V is TRBV2 and J is TRBJ2-1; the D is unclear. The sequence was collected from a human donor with classical Hodgkin lymphoma. Input material: CD4+ T cells from blood. CDR3 coding DNA: TGTGCCAGCAGTGAAATGAATGAGCAGTTCTTC. Residues: CASSEMNEQFF.